This passage covers 20 T cell receptor beta chains from one sample sequenced in a study of blood T cell repertoires in COVID-19. Produced via immunoSEQ multiplex PCR; TCRdb's table is partial and in-frame only. Among fewer than 120,000 clones listed, approximately 90% were seen once. Sequencing was carried out using peripheral blood. These receptors all stem from a woman in her fifties or sixties with acute or convalescent COVID-19.

V usage is TRBV27 and J usage is TRBJ2-1, with D perhaps matching TRBD1 (6 bases). CDR1 is MNHEY and CDR2 is SMNVEV in the germline V gene (reference sequence). The length of the CDR3 is 14 residues. Between the trimmed V and J ends, which lost 6 bases and 6 bases, there was a span of 15 bases. CDR3 bases: TGTGCCAGCAGCCCCCAACTACAGGGCAATGAGCAGTTCTTC. It specifies CASSPQLQGNEQFF.

V and J are TRBV7-9 and TRBJ2-1; TRBD2 agrees at 11 bases. V was clipped by 5 bases and J by 5 bases; unmatched bases: 5. The CDR3 contains 15 residues. Germline assignment: CDR1 SEHNR and CDR2 FQNEAQ (reference sequence). The DNA for the CDR3 is TGTGCCAGCAGCCCTCGACTAGCGGGGCACAATGAGCAGTTCTTC. It translates to CASSPRLAGHNEQFF.

In its sample, this clone was seen once. The chain has TRBV18 and TRBJ2-7, with D uncertain. The CDR3 is 17 residues long. V lost 3 bases and J 6 bases, leaving 24 bases between the germline ends. Germline assignment: CDR1 KGHSH and CDR2 LQKENI. CDR3 sequence: CASSPSNSLHQFGEQYF. The CDR3 region has the DNA TGTGCCAGCTCACCCTCGAACAGCCTCCACCAATTCGGCGAGCAGTACTTC.

The chain employs TRBV5-1 and TRBJ2-1; 8 bases map to TRBD2. There are 16 residues in the CDR3. V gave up 2 bases and J gave up 5 bases; unmatched junction bases: 9. Germline V gives CDR1 SGHRS, CDR2 YFSETQ. CDR3 coding DNA: TGCGCCAGCAGCTTAAAAAGCGGGAGAGAGAACAATGAGCAGTTCTTC. Protein: CASSLKSGRENNEQFF.

The V call is TRBV18, the J call TRBJ2-1; possible D gene TRBD2, 6 bases. Germline assignment: CDR1 KGHSH and CDR2 LQKENI. V was clipped by 3 bases and J by 6 bases, with 18 bases between them. The CDR3 loop spans 16 amino acids. CDR3 DNA: TGTGCCAGCTCACCCGTGGGGCTAGCGTCGACCAATGAGCAGTTCTTC. Protein sequence: CASSPVGLASTNEQFF.

The chain joins TRBV6-5 to TRBJ1-2; 8 nucleotides align to TRBD1. Losses at the gene ends were 0 bases for V and 4 bases for J; bases not matched to a gene: 4. From germline, CDR1 is MNHEY and CDR2 SVGAGI. This CDR3 comprises 15 residues. For the CDR3, the DNA is TGTGCCAGCAGTTACTCCCGGACAGGGACCTATGGCTACACCTTC. Translating gives CASSYSRTGTYGYTF.

The chain joins TRBV15 to TRBJ1-1, with D perhaps TRBD1 (6 bases). Deletions cut 1 base from V and 9 bases from J, with 18 bases between. CDR3 length: 15 amino acids. CDR1 is LNHNV and CDR2 is YYDKDF in the germline V gene (reference sequence). Here the CDR3 DNA reads TGTGCCACCAGCAGAGGAGAAGGGGGAATCCTAAAAGCTTTCTTT. Protein: CATSRGEGGILKAFF.

The genes are TRBV4-1 and TRBJ2-2, with TRBD2 matching over 9 bases. Germline V CDR1 and CDR2: MGHRA, YSYEKL. V gave up 1 base and J gave up 5 bases; unmatched junction bases: 23. This CDR3 has 22 amino acids. CDR3 protein: CASSQAETPVLSGSAITGELFF. The CDR3 DNA reads TGCGCCAGCAGCCAAGCGGAGACCCCGGTTCTTAGCGGGAGCGCGATTACCGGGGAGCTGTTTTTT.

The chain is built from TRBV20-1 and TRBJ2-1; 7 bases fit TRBD1. Germline trimming cut 6 bases from V and 6 bases from J; bases unmatched to any gene: 2. CDR3 length: 11 amino acids. Germline CDR1 and CDR2: DFQATT and SNEGSKA (reference sequence). CDR3 in amino acids: CSAYRGNEQFF. Written as DNA, the CDR3 is TGCAGTGCCTACAGGGGCAATGAGCAGTTCTTC.

This clone was recorded only once. The rearrangement joins TRBV29-1 to TRBJ1-1, with a possible D match to TRBD1 (5 bases). The V end lost 6 bases, the J end lost 6 bases, and 11 bases lay between the germline ends. The CDR3 extends over 11 amino acids. Germline V gene sequence: CDR1 SQVTM, CDR2 ANQGSEA. The CDR3 sequence is CSVGGSPEAFF. In DNA form, the CDR3 reads TGCAGCGTGGGGGGATCCCCTGAAGCTTTCTTT.

In its sample, this clone was seen once. The genes are TRBV6-1 and TRBJ1-2, with 10 bases fitting TRBD1. CDR3 size: 14 residues. CDR1 is MNHNS and CDR2 is SASEGT in the germline V gene. V dropped 1 base and J dropped 4; count of bases not matched to a gene: 0. CDR3 sequence: CASSEGTGGYGYTF. The CDR3 nucleotides read TGTGCCAGCAGTGAAGGGACAGGGGGCTATGGCTACACCTTC.

The chain uses TRBV7-2 and TRBJ1-5; TRBD1 might be the D (5 bases). V lost 5 bases, J lost 6 bases, and 11 bases lay in between. In germline, CDR1 is SGHTA, CDR2 FQGNSA. This CDR3 has 13 amino acids. CDR3 amino acids: CASSPKGSQPQHF. As DNA, the CDR3 is TGTGCCAGCAGCCCCAAGGGGTCTCAGCCCCAGCATTTT.

The chain couples TRBV6-1 to TRBJ1-5, with TRBD1 identical over 7 bases. CDR1 MNHNS and CDR2 SASEGT come from the germline V gene. V was pared by 1 base and J by 4 bases, with 4 bases of the junction left unmatched. The CDR3 totals 15 residues. CDR3 sequence reads: CASSEDRGRNQPQHF. In DNA, the CDR3 is TGTGCCAGCAGTGAAGACAGGGGACGGAATCAGCCCCAGCATTTT.

This clone was counted between two and nine times. The junction shows a germline mismatch at one end, possibly a read error. The chain is built from TRBV27 and TRBJ2-7; D perhaps matches TRBD2 (6 bases). The germline V gene has CDR1 MNHEY and CDR2 SMNVEV (reference sequence). The CDR3 consists of 12 residues. CDR3 sequence (DNA): TGTGCCAGCAGTTTAACGAATGGGAGGCCCAGCTTC. Protein: CASSLTNGRPSF.

The chain is built from TRBV14 and TRBJ2-1; a weak D match, TRBD2 (6 bases). There are 16 residues in the CDR3. V was clipped by 7 bases and J by 7 bases, with 23 bases between them. Germline-derived CDR1 and CDR2 are SGHDN and FVKESK. The CDR3 sequence is CASTRRLGGGENEQFF. DNA of the CDR3: TGTGCCAGCACAAGAAGATTGGGAGGAGGGGAGAATGAGCAGTTCTTC.

This clone was counted a single time. V and J are TRBV19 and TRBJ2-1; the match to TRBD2 covers 12 bases. V was pared by 3 bases and J by 4 bases, with 4 bases of the junction left unmatched. Germline CDR1 LNHDA, CDR2 SQIVND (reference sequence). The CDR3 covers 16 residues. The CDR3 nucleotides read TGTGCCAGTAGTATCTCCGGGACTAGCGGGTACAATGAGCAGTTCTTC. Translating it yields CASSISGTSGYNEQFF. Full variable domain (remainder filled in from reference TRBV19 and TRBJ2-1): DGGITQSPKYLFRKEGQNVTLSCEQNLNHDAMYWYRQDPGQGLRLIYYSQIVNDFQKGDIAEGYSVSREKKESFPLTVTSAQKNPTAFYLCASSISGTSGYNEQFFGPGTRLTVL.

This clone was observed a single time. The chain joins TRBV12-3 or TRBV12-4 to TRBJ2-7; 8 bases line up with TRBD1. V lost 3 bases and J lost 9; bases outside the gene matches: 7. The CDR3 runs 13 residues. The CDR3 protein is CASSFQGARVQYF. The CDR3 region has the DNA TGTGCCAGCAGTTTCCAGGGGGCGCGAGTGCAGTACTTC.

The V call is TRBV28, the J call TRBJ1-1, with TRBD1 identical over 9 bases. With V trimmed by 4 bases and J by 0 bases, 3 bases remained unmatched. Germline V CDR1 and CDR2: MDHEN, SYDVKM. The CDR3 extends over 15 amino acids. CDR3 sequence (DNA): TGTGCCAGCAGTTCGACAGGGGGAATGAACACTGAAGCTTTCTTT. Protein product: CASSSTGGMNTEAFF.

The chain has TRBV4-1 and TRBJ2-1; perhaps TRBD2 as D (5 bases). The CDR3 is 16 amino acids. V shed 0 bases and J shed 6 bases, with 15 bases lying between them. Per germline, CDR1 MGHRA and CDR2 YSYEKL. CDR3 in DNA: TGCGCCAGCAGCCAAGATGCAGCGCTGCGGGTCAATGAGCAGTTCTTC. This codes for CASSQDAALRVNEQFF.

The chain is built from TRBV10-1 and TRBJ2-1, with TRBD2 matching over 8 bases. CDR3 length: 15 amino acids. V shed 3 bases and J 10 bases; nucleotides not matched to a gene: 11. CDR1 is WNHNN, CDR2 SYGVQD, per germline (reference sequence). The CDR3 loop reads CASSDQGSGRGEQFF. The CDR3 DNA follows: TGCGCCAGCAGTGACCAAGGGAGCGGGAGAGGCGAGCAGTTCTTC.